Below, 14 T cell receptor beta chains from the same sample are listed, as sequenced in a study of tumor-infiltrating lymphocytes in oesophageal squamous cell carcinoma. TCRdb called the PCR reads again in MiXCR, with one record for every CDR3 protein. The data contain fewer than 20,000 distinct CDR3 sequences, about 42% of them seen just once; the ten biggest clones take up around 20%. What was sequenced was normal esophageal tissue next to the tumor. These receptors came from a female donor with esophageal squamous cell carcinoma.

With regard to this clonotype: Without the conserved terminal phenylalanine or tryptophan, this CDR3 likely stems from a read error. No DNA is shown, since the ends of the CDR3 on it are uncertain; the CDR3 is the one TCRdb lists. The chain combines TRBV6-5 with TRBJ1-1; the table's D call, TRBD1, was not checked against the DNA. The germline gives CDR1 MNHEY, CDR2 SVGAGI. The length of the CDR3 is 15 amino acids, counting both ends. The CDR3 is CASTGRDQETQYFGP.

At least ten counts were recorded for this clonotype. V and J are TRBV28 and TRBJ1-2; no definite D call. The CDR3 runs 14 residues. The germline gives CDR1 MDHEN, CDR2 SYDVKM. V lost 8 bases to trimming and J lost 0 bases, with 13 bases between them. The CDR3 nucleotides read TGTGCCAGCGCAGGTTTATTTGCTAACTATGGCTACACCTTC. This sequence encodes CASAGLFANYGYTF.

The CDR3 reads CASSLGLGGAGANVLTF. CDR3 coding DNA: TGTGCCAGCAGCTTAGGTTTAGGGGGGGCCGGGGCCAACGTCCTGACTTTC. The rearrangement joins TRBV7-4 to TRBJ2-6; possibly TRBD2 for D (7 bases). The CDR3 runs to 17 residues. CDR1 and CDR2 (germline): SGHVT, SQSDAQ. V lost 1 base to trimming and J lost 4 bases, with 14 bases between them.

The chain joins TRBV28 to TRBJ1-5; 7 bases match TRBD1. The CDR3 spans 16 residues. The V and J ends lost 5 bases and 0 bases, in that order; junction bases with no gene match: 7. The germline V gene encodes CDR1 MDHEN and CDR2 SYDVKM. The CDR3: CASSLTGTVSNQPQHF. DNA for the CDR3: TGTGCCAGCAGTCTAACCGGGACAGTTAGCAATCAGCCCCAGCATTTT.

The gene calls are TRBV7-2 and TRBJ2-1, with a weak D call TRBD2 (6 bases). Near its end, the DNA agrees better with TRBJ2-5, so the J call may be wrong. CDR1 is SGHTA and CDR2 is FQGNSA in the germline V gene. The CDR3 loop spans 15 amino acids. The CDR3, as DNA: TGTGCCAGCAGCTTATGGGAGGTCAGCCAGGAGACCCAGTACTTC. Translating it yields CASSLWEVSQETQYF.

This clonotype qualifies as medium-sized (0.01 to 0.1%). The chain uses TRBV7-9 and TRBJ2-5, with D perhaps matching TRBD1 (5 bases). CDR1 is SEHNR, CDR2 FQNEAQ, per germline (reference sequence). This CDR3 has 14 residues. Trimming took 1 base from V and 3 from J, leaving 9 bases between them. The CDR3 DNA reads TGTGCCAGCAGCTTAGGTCAGGGTGAAGAGACCCAGTACTTC. Translated: CASSLGQGEETQYF.

V gene TRBV7-8 combines with J gene TRBJ2-5, with 12 bases that match TRBD2. The CDR3 consists of 17 residues. CDR1 is SGHVS and CDR2 is FQNEAQ in the germline V gene. The ends lost 2 bases at V and 5 bases at J; junction bases unmatched: 9. The CDR3, as DNA: TGTGCCAGCAGCTTAAGGTCTAGCGGGAGGGCCTGGGAGACCCAGTACTTC. It translates to CASSLRSSGRAWETQYF.

This clonotype was seen a handful of times. The CDR3 nucleotides read TGTGCCAGCAGCCAAAACCCGCTCACAGATACGCAGTATTTT. Amino acid sequence: CASSQNPLTDTQYF. J is TRBJ2-3 and V is TRBV7-2; D gene unclear. CDR3 length: 14 residues. The germline CDR1 and CDR2 sequences are SGHTA and FQGNSA. V was cut by 5 bases and J by 2 bases, with 11 bases left in between. Combining the CDR3 with reference TRBV7-2 and TRBJ2-3 gives the whole variable domain GAGVSQSPSNKVTEKGKDVELRCDPISGHTALYWYRQSLGQGLEFLIYFQGNSAPDKSGLPSDRFSAERTGGSVSTLTIQRTQQEDSAVYLCASSQNPLTDTQYFGPGTRLTVL.

This clonotype was counted a single time. Given the absence of the conserved phenylalanine or tryptophan at the CDR3 end, a read error is likely. The DNA is omitted, as the CDR3 cannot be located on it reliably, and the CDR3 follows TCRdb's listing. The chain couples TRBV7-2 to TRBJ2-3; the tabulated D call, TRBD1, remains unverified against the DNA. CDR1 SGHTA and CDR2 FQGNSA come from the germline V gene. The CDR3 length equals 14 residues, ends included. The CDR3 loop reads CASSWGGGSQFFGA.

The gene calls are TRBV28 and TRBJ2-5; 7 bases are a match to TRBD1. Gene TRBJ2-7 matches the end of the DNA better, so the J call may be wrong. CDR3 length: 18 residues. CDR1 and CDR2 (germline): MDHEN, SYDVKM. The DNA of the CDR3 is TGTGCCAGCAGTTTAGACAAGAAAACAGGGGTTACCTCCTACGAGCAGTACTTC. It specifies CASSLDKKTGVTSYEQYF.

This clonotype showed up many times. The genes are TRBV14 and TRBJ2-1; tentative D call: TRBD2 (5 bases). Germline CDR1 SGHDN, CDR2 FVKESK. This CDR3 comprises 13 residues. V shed 1 base and J shed 8 bases, with 9 bases lying between them. The CDR3 loop is CASSQGRMDEQFF. The CDR3 nucleotides read TGTGCCAGCAGCCAAGGGAGGATGGATGAGCAGTTCTTC.

The rearrangement links TRBV11-1 to TRBJ2-7, with 9 nucleotides matching TRBD1. This CDR3 has 16 residues. V lost 7 bases and J lost 5; bases outside the gene matches: 15. Germline V gene data show CDR1 as SGHAT and CDR2 as FQDESV (reference sequence). CDR3 in amino acids: CASTLLDGQGFHEQYF. CDR3 bases: TGTGCCAGCACCCTGTTAGACGGACAGGGGTTCCACGAGCAGTACTTC.

V usage is TRBV20-1 and J usage is TRBJ2-5; the match to TRBD2 covers 7 bases. The CDR3 consists of 13 residues. Germline values: CDR1 DFQATT, CDR2 SNEGSKA (reference sequence). The CDR3 DNA sequence: TGCAGGCCTAGCGGCACTCGGAGGGATGAGCAGTACTTC. Translation: CRPSGTRRDEQYF.

The V gene is TRBV7-6, the J gene TRBJ2-6, with 8 bases that match TRBD2. The J call may be in error: the DNA end matches TRBJ2-7 better. Germline CDR1 reads SGHVS; CDR2 reads FNYEAQ. CDR3 length: 14 amino acids. The CDR3 DNA reads as TGTGCCAGCAGCACGGGGGGGGGACCCTACGAGCAGTACTTC. Amino acids: CASSTGGGPYEQYF.